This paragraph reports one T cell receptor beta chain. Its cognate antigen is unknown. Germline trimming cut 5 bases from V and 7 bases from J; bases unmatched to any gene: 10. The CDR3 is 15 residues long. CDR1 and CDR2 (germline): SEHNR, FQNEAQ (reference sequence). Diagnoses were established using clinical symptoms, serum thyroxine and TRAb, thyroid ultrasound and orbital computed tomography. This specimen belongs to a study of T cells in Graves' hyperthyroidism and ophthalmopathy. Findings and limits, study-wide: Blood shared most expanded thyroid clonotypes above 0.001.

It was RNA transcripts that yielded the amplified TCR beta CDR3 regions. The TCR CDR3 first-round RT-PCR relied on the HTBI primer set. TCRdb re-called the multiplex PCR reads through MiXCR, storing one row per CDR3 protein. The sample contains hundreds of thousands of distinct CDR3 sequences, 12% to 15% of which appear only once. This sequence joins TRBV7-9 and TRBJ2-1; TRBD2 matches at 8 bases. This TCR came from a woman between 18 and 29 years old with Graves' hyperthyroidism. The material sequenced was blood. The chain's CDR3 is CASSPRGGPLNEQFF. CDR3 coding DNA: TGTGCCAGCAGCCCCCGGGGGGGGCCGTTAAATGAGCAGTTCTTC.